Presented here are 32 T cell receptor beta chains from one specimen sequenced in a study of T cell repertoires in cytomegalovirus infection. The antigens of these receptors remain unknown. TCRdb reprocessed the reads via MiXCR and lists one record per CDR3 protein. The top ten clones hold around an eighth of a sample with some 940,000 distinct CDR3 sequences, approximately 33% of them seen once. Source: cultured CD8+ T cells from PBMCs, taken from culture after CMV antigen stimulation. The origin of the receptors is a human donor in good health (CMV status not recorded). Some clones in this sample may be carry-over from other donors' samples.

The V gene is TRBV9, the J gene TRBJ2-3, with TRBD1 matching over 11 bases. The V gene end was trimmed by 1 base and the J gene end by 4 bases; junction bases not matched to a gene: 5. The germline gives CDR1 SGDLS, CDR2 YYNGEE. This CDR3 region has 16 residues. CDR3 in DNA: TGTGCCAGCAGCGTAACGGGACAGGGGGTCGCAGATACGCAGTATTTT. Protein product: CASSVTGQGVADTQYF. The whole variable domain, filled in from reference TRBV9 and TRBJ2-3, reads DSGVTQTPKHLITATGQRVTLRCSPRSGDLSVYWYQQSLDQGLQFLIQYYNGEERAKGNILERFSAQQFPDLHSELNLSSLELGDSALYFCASSVTGQGVADTQYFGPGTRLTVL.

The chain joins TRBV10-1 to TRBJ1-4; no firm D call. In germline, CDR1 is WNHNN, CDR2 SYGVQD (reference sequence). The germline V and J ends were trimmed by 3 bases and 1 base, with 9 bases remaining between them. This CDR3 is 15 amino acids long. CDR3 sequence: CASSDHWGTNEKLFF. DNA of the CDR3: TGCGCCAGCAGTGACCACTGGGGAACTAATGAAAAACTGTTTTTT.

This clonotype was seen more than once but under ten times. This chain uses TRBV7-9 with TRBJ2-6, with D uncertain. The CDR3 loop spans 16 amino acids. Germline V lookup: CDR1 SEHNR, CDR2 FQNEAQ (reference sequence). V gave up 4 bases and J gave up 7 bases, with 17 bases separating them. The CDR3 region is CASSSGFVTGANVLTF. The CDR3 DNA follows: TGTGCCAGCAGCTCTGGATTCGTTACGGGTGCCAACGTCCTGACTTTC.

This clonotype was counted between two and nine times. This chain uses TRBV12-3 or TRBV12-4 with TRBJ1-4; D remains ambiguous. The CDR3 consists of 13 residues. V was clipped by 8 bases and J by 8 bases, with 15 bases between them. This CDR3 reads CASESDQLEKLFF. The CDR3 bases are TGTGCCAGCGAATCGGACCAGCTGGAAAAACTGTTTTTT.

The CDR3 protein is CASSLEPGSYEQYF. The CDR3 DNA reads TGCGCCAGCAGCTTGGAACCAGGGTCCTACGAGCAGTACTTC. The chain couples TRBV5-1 to TRBJ2-7; a weak D match, TRBD1 (5 bases). Per the germline V gene, CDR1 is SGHRS and CDR2 is YFSETQ. V gave up 0 bases and J gave up 1 base, with 8 bases separating them. The CDR3 totals 14 residues.

The chain has TRBV4-1 and TRBJ2-7; the D gene is possibly TRBD1 (5 bases). This CDR3 is 13 amino acids long. In germline, CDR1 is MGHRA, CDR2 YSYEKL. The CDR3 sequence is CASSQTVTYEQYV. The CDR3 nucleotides read TGCGCCAGCAGCCAGACAGTCACCTACGAGCAGTACGTT.

CDR3 nucleotides: TGTGCCAGCAGGGCCGGGGAGGGTTCCTACGAGCAGTACTTC. Translation: CASRAGEGSYEQYF. The genes are TRBV5-6 and TRBJ2-7, with TRBD2 matching 7 bases. Germline CDR1 is SGHDT and CDR2 is YYEEEE. The CDR3 extends over 14 amino acids. V trimming: 5 bases; J trimming: 1 base; junction bases outside the gene matches: 6.

This clonotype was found many times. CDR3 sequence: CASSLVVGAQTYEQYF. CDR3 bases: TGTGCCAGCAGCTTAGTAGTCGGGGCGCAAACCTACGAGCAGTACTTC. This sequence joins TRBV7-8 and TRBJ2-7; D is tentatively TRBD1 or TRBD2 (5 bases each). CDR1 is SGHVS, CDR2 FQNEAQ, per germline. The V gene lost 1 base and the J gene lost 2 bases, with 15 bases spanning the gap. The CDR3 spans 16 residues.

This clonotype was counted a few times. This chain links TRBV12-3 or TRBV12-4 with TRBJ2-3; no definite D call. Trimming cost V 3 bases and J 4 bases, with 11 bases left between them. This CDR3 spans 14 amino acids. The DNA for the CDR3 is TGTGCCAGCAGTTTTTTTTCAGACCCAGATACGCAGTATTTT. Protein sequence: CASSFFSDPDTQYF.

As for this clonotype: At one of its ends the junction is not consistent with the germline gene, which may arise from a read error. This chain connects TRBV19 to TRBJ1-5; no definite D call. CDR3 length: 13 residues. Germline loops: CDR1 LNHDA, CDR2 SQIVND (reference sequence). Here the CDR3 reads CVSSIGSNQPQHF. In nucleotides, the CDR3 is TGTGTCAGTAGTATCGGGAGCAATCAGCCCCAGCATTTT.

The CDR3 nucleotides read TGTGCCAGCTCACTACTGGACGGGAGAGAGCCCCAGCATTTT. It translates to CASSLLDGREPQHF. The gene calls are TRBV18 and TRBJ1-5, with D unresolved. Deletions cut 4 bases from V and 8 bases from J, with 15 bases between. This CDR3 region has 14 residues. The germline gives CDR1 KGHSH, CDR2 LQKENI.

The chain joins TRBV7-9 to TRBJ1-5; D is unclear. The CDR3 is made up of 14 amino acids. Germline assignment: CDR1 SEHNR and CDR2 FQNEAQ (reference sequence). V was clipped by 5 bases and J by 3 bases, with 11 bases between them. CDR3 protein: CASSTSSLNQPQHF. CDR3 in DNA: TGTGCCAGCAGCACTTCCTCTCTCAATCAGCCCCAGCATTTT.

The table lists this clonotype with a count of one. The gene calls are TRBV15 and TRBJ2-1; D not certain. The CDR3 extends over 16 amino acids. Germline CDR1 and CDR2: LNHNV and YYDKDF (reference sequence). Trimming stripped 0 bases from V and 0 bases from J, with 9 bases between. CDR3 loop: CATSRDLLSSYNEQFF. The DNA for the CDR3 is TGTGCCACCAGCAGAGATCTACTAAGCTCCTACAATGAGCAGTTCTTC.

This clonotype has only a few counts. The J gene is TRBJ2-3, the V gene TRBV4-1, with 8 nucleotides matching TRBD2. After removal of 3 bases from V and 4 bases from J, the junction contained 6 bases not matched to a gene. Germline assignment: CDR1 MGHRA and CDR2 YSYEKL. The CDR3 spans 15 residues. The CDR3 nucleotides read TGCGCCAGCAGCCACCGAGCGGGGGAGGCAGATACGCAGTATTTT. This translates into CASSHRAGEADTQYF.

This clonotype was picked up a small number of times. V gene TRBV18 combines with J gene TRBJ1-4, with no clear D. CDR3 length: 16 amino acids. CDR1 is KGHSH and CDR2 is LQKENI in the germline V gene. V was pared by 3 bases and J by 4 bases, with 15 bases between. CDR3 bases: TGTGCCAGCTCACCGCTCGATGCACGGTATAATGAAAAACTGTTTTTT. Amino acid sequence: CASSPLDARYNEKLFF.

The rearrangement links TRBV5-6 to TRBJ2-7; D is unresolved. V gave up 9 bases and J gave up 0 bases, with 13 bases separating them. The CDR3 length is 13 residues. Germline V lookup: CDR1 SGHDT, CDR2 YYEEEE. CDR3 residues: CATSPGGSYEQYF. CDR3 bases: TGTGCCACCTCCCCGGGCGGCTCCTACGAGCAGTACTTC.

The chain has TRBV5-4 and TRBJ2-7; D could derive from TRBD1 or TRBD2 (5 bases each). V dropped 9 bases and J dropped 6 bases, with 22 bases sitting between them. The germline V gene encodes CDR1 SGHNT and CDR2 YYREEE (reference sequence). The CDR3 has 14 residues. The CDR3 DNA follows: TGTGCCACCACTACAACCGGGACCGTGAGCGAGCAGTACGTC. Translating it yields CATTTTGTVSEQYV.

This clonotype was seen ten or more times. This chain links TRBV7-6 with TRBJ2-1; possibly TRBD2 for D (5 bases). The CDR3 totals 19 residues. The germline V gene encodes CDR1 SGHVS and CDR2 FNYEAQ. V lost 2 bases to trimming and J lost 0 bases, with 20 bases between them. The CDR3 nucleotides read TGTGCCAGCAGCTTACTTTGGCTACCCGCCGGGGACTCCTACAATGAGCAGTTCTTC. Its protein is CASSLLWLPAGDSYNEQFF.

At least ten counts were recorded for this clonotype. The chain combines TRBV6-2 or TRBV6-3 with TRBJ2-7; D gene unclear. Germline lookup yields CDR1 MNHEY and CDR2 SVGEGT. V gave up 2 bases and J gave up 2 bases, with 4 bases separating them. The CDR3 length is 12 residues. The CDR3 DNA follows: TGTGCCAGCAGTTACCCTCCCTACGAGCAGTACGTC. This encodes CASSYPPYEQYV.

The gene calls are TRBV4-1 and TRBJ2-1; D remains unclear. CDR1 is MGHRA and CDR2 is YSYEKL in the germline V gene. V shed 0 bases and J shed 8 bases, with 14 bases lying between them. CDR3 size: 15 residues. CDR3 loop: CASSQEGQRRDEQFF. DNA of the CDR3: TGCGCCAGCAGCCAAGAGGGCCAGAGAAGAGATGAGCAGTTCTTC.

This clonotype appeared a few times. The chain employs TRBV27 and TRBJ2-5; tentative D call: TRBD1 (5 bases). The V and J ends lost 7 bases and 5 bases respectively, with 20 bases between them. The CDR3 is 15 amino acids. Germline V gene lookup returns CDR1 MNHEY and CDR2 SMNVEV (reference sequence). The CDR3: CASKVGPGKRETQYF. The CDR3 DNA reads TGTGCCAGCAAAGTGGGTCCAGGGAAGCGCGAGACCCAGTACTTC.

The CDR3 protein is CATTPDLRPSTEAFF. The CDR3 DNA sequence: TGTGCCACCACCCCGGACCTTAGGCCCAGCACTGAAGCTTTCTTT. The genes are TRBV28 and TRBJ1-1; D is unresolved. Deletions cut 10 bases from V and 4 bases from J, with 22 bases between. Germline assignment: CDR1 MDHEN and CDR2 SYDVKM. This CDR3 has 15 residues. The full variable domain, its missing parts supplied by reference TRBV28 and TRBJ1-1, is DVKVTQSSRYLVKRTGEKVFLECVQDMDHENMFWYRQDPGLGLRLIYFSYDVKMKEKGDIPEGYSVSREKKERFSLILESASTNQTSMYLCATTPDLRPSTEAFFGQGTRLTVV.

The rearrangement links TRBV7-6 to TRBJ1-2, with D possibly matching TRBD1 (5 bases). CDR1 is SGHVS and CDR2 is FNYEAQ in the germline V gene. The CDR3 has 14 residues. V was cut by 5 bases and J by 5 bases, with 15 bases left in between. CDR3 coding DNA: TGTGCCAGCAGCGCGGGGCGGGGTCTTTATGGCTACACCTTC. Protein: CASSAGRGLYGYTF.

The rearrangement joins TRBV7-2 to TRBJ2-7; the D gene is possibly TRBD1 (6 bases). Germline CDR1 reads SGHTA; CDR2 reads FQGNSA. CDR3 length: 15 amino acids. The V and J ends lost 2 bases and 3 bases respectively, with 14 bases between them. The DNA of the CDR3 is TGTGCCAGCAGCTTAATAGGACAGCCCCACTACGAGCAGTACTTC. This translates into CASSLIGQPHYEQYF.

This rearrangement joins TRBV20-1 to TRBJ2-5; unclear D gene. CDR3 size: 14 residues. Between the trimmed V and J ends, which lost 3 bases and 4 bases, there was a span of 15 bases. The germline gives CDR1 DFQATT, CDR2 SNEGSKA (reference sequence). The CDR3 DNA reads TGCAGTGCTAGTATTCCACACATGGCAGAGACCCAGTACTTC. This translates into CSASIPHMAETQYF.

A remark on this clonotype: The junction shows a germline mismatch at one end, possibly a read error. This chain uses TRBV4-1 with TRBJ2-5, with D tentatively TRBD1 (6 bases). Germline V gene data show CDR1 as MGHRA and CDR2 as YSYEKL. The CDR3 has 13 residues. CDR3 sequence reads: CVSSLKGGETQYF. The DNA of the CDR3 is TGTGTCAGCAGCCTCAAAGGGGGAGAGACCCAGTACTTC.

This clonotype was counted between two and nine times. The J gene is TRBJ2-3, the V gene TRBV28; D unresolved. This CDR3 has 18 residues. V was cut by 5 bases and J by 0 bases, with 21 bases left in between. CDR1 MDHEN and CDR2 SYDVKM come from the germline V gene. Here the CDR3 DNA reads TGTGCCAGCAGTCTTTGGGCCATGGCAGAACCTAGCACAGATACGCAGTATTTT. Protein product: CASSLWAMAEPSTDTQYF.

The rearrangement links TRBV28 to TRBJ2-1, with 7 nucleotides matching TRBD1. The CDR3 consists of 15 residues. V lost 6 bases, J lost 6 bases, and 11 bases stayed unmatched. Germline lookup yields CDR1 MDHEN and CDR2 SYDVKM. CDR3 in DNA: TGTGCCAGCAGCCCCGACAGGGACGCGGGCAATGAGCAGTTCTTC. It yields the protein CASSPDRDAGNEQFF.

This chain connects TRBV5-4 to TRBJ1-2; TRBD1 aligns across 7 bases. J was trimmed by 8 bases and V by 2 bases; bases with no gene match: 6. This CDR3 is 13 amino acids long. Germline values: CDR1 SGHNT, CDR2 YYREEE (reference sequence). The chain's CDR3 is CASSFKGALGYTF. In DNA, the CDR3 is TGTGCCAGCAGCTTCAAGGGGGCGCTAGGCTACACCTTC.

This clonotype was seen only a few times. The chain combines TRBV27 with TRBJ2-2; D is undetermined. Trimming shortened V by 5 bases and J by 6 bases, and 13 bases separated the two germline ends. Germline V gene lookup returns CDR1 MNHEY and CDR2 SMNVEV (reference sequence). The CDR3 totals 14 residues. The CDR3 is CASSVLAGPGELFF. As DNA, the CDR3 is TGTGCCAGCAGTGTCCTGGCTGGACCCGGGGAGCTGTTTTTT.

This clonotype occurred a few times. J is TRBJ2-7 and V is TRBV2; the D is unclear. CDR1 is SNHLY and CDR2 is FYNNEI in the germline V gene. There are 13 residues in the CDR3. V was clipped by 3 bases and J by 1 base, with 7 bases between them. This CDR3 reads CASSEWQSYEQYV. CDR3 bases: TGTGCCAGCAGTGAGTGGCAGTCCTACGAGCAGTACGTC.

The chain combines TRBV10-3 with TRBJ2-5; no clear D. The CDR3 loop spans 11 amino acids. Trimming stripped 6 bases from V and 3 bases from J, with 5 bases between. Germline loops: CDR1 ENHRY, CDR2 SYGVKD. The CDR3 is CAIRNKETQYF. The CDR3 bases are TGTGCCATCAGGAATAAAGAGACCCAGTACTTC.